This TCR beta chain was observed in a study of blood T cell repertoires in COVID-19. Turning to the study itself: Researchers got acute and convalescent COVID-19 samples from the United States, Italy and Spain.

V lost 2 bases and J lost 5; bases outside the gene matches: 7. From germline, CDR1 is SGHTA and CDR2 FQGTGA. This CDR3 is 16 amino acids long. This table comes from immunoSEQ multiplex PCR, and its TCRdb copy is limited to in-frame clones, with some not included. The sample holds around 260,000 clones, about nine tenths seen once. The source of this sequence is a woman in her thirties who had recovered from COVID-19. What was sequenced was PBMCs or T cells enriched from blood (not recorded which). The V and J genes are TRBV7-3 and TRBJ2-5, with 11 bases lining up with TRBD2. The CDR3 sequence is CASSLWLAGGWETQYF. The CDR3 DNA reads as TGTGCCAGCAGCTTATGGTTAGCGGGAGGGTGGGAGACCCAGTACTTC.